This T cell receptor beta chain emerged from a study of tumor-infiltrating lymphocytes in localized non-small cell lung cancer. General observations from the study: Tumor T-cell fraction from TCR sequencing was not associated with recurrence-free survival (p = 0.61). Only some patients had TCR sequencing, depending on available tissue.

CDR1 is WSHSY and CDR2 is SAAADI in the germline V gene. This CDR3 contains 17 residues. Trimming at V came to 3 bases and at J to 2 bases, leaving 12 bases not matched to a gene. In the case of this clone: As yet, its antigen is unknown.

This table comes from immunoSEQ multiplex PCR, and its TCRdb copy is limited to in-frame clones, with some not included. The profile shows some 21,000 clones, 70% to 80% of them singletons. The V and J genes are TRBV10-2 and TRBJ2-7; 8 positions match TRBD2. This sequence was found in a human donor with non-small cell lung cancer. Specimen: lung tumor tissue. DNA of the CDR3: TGCGCCAGCAGTGAAATTAGAGGGGGGCGGGGGGCCTACGAGCAGTACTTC. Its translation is CASSEIRGGRGAYEQYF.